Given below is one T cell receptor (beta chain) in context. These data come from a study of cytomegalovirus exposure and HLA in healthy donors. Germline CDR1 reads GTSNPN; CDR2 reads SVGIG (reference sequence). The CDR3 totals 13 residues. The J segment lost 2 bases and the V segment lost 5 bases, leaving 3 bases of the junction unmatched. Data came from immunoSEQ multiplex PCR; TCRdb stores just in-frame clones and leaves some out. The data show about 130,000 clones, about 96% seen once. The receptor comes from a man between 18 and 29 years old in good health and CMV-seronegative. The sample consisted of PBMCs. The V and J genes are TRBV30 and TRBJ1-3, with 7 positions matching TRBD1. The CDR3 reads CAWGGTAGNTIYF. CDR3 in DNA: TGTGCCTGGGGCGGGACAGCTGGAAACACCATATATTTT.